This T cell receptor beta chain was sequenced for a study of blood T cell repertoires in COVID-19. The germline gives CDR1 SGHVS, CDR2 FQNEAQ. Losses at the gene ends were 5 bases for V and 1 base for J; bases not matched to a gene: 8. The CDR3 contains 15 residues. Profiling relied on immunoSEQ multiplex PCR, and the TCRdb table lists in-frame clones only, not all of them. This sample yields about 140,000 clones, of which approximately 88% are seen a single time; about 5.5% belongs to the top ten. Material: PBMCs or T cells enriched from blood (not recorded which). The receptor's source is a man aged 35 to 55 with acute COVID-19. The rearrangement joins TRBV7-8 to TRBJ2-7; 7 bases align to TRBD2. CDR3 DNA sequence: TGTGCCAGCAGCCCGAGGCGGGGGAGATCCTACGAGCAGTACTTC. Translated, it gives CASSPRRGRSYEQYF.